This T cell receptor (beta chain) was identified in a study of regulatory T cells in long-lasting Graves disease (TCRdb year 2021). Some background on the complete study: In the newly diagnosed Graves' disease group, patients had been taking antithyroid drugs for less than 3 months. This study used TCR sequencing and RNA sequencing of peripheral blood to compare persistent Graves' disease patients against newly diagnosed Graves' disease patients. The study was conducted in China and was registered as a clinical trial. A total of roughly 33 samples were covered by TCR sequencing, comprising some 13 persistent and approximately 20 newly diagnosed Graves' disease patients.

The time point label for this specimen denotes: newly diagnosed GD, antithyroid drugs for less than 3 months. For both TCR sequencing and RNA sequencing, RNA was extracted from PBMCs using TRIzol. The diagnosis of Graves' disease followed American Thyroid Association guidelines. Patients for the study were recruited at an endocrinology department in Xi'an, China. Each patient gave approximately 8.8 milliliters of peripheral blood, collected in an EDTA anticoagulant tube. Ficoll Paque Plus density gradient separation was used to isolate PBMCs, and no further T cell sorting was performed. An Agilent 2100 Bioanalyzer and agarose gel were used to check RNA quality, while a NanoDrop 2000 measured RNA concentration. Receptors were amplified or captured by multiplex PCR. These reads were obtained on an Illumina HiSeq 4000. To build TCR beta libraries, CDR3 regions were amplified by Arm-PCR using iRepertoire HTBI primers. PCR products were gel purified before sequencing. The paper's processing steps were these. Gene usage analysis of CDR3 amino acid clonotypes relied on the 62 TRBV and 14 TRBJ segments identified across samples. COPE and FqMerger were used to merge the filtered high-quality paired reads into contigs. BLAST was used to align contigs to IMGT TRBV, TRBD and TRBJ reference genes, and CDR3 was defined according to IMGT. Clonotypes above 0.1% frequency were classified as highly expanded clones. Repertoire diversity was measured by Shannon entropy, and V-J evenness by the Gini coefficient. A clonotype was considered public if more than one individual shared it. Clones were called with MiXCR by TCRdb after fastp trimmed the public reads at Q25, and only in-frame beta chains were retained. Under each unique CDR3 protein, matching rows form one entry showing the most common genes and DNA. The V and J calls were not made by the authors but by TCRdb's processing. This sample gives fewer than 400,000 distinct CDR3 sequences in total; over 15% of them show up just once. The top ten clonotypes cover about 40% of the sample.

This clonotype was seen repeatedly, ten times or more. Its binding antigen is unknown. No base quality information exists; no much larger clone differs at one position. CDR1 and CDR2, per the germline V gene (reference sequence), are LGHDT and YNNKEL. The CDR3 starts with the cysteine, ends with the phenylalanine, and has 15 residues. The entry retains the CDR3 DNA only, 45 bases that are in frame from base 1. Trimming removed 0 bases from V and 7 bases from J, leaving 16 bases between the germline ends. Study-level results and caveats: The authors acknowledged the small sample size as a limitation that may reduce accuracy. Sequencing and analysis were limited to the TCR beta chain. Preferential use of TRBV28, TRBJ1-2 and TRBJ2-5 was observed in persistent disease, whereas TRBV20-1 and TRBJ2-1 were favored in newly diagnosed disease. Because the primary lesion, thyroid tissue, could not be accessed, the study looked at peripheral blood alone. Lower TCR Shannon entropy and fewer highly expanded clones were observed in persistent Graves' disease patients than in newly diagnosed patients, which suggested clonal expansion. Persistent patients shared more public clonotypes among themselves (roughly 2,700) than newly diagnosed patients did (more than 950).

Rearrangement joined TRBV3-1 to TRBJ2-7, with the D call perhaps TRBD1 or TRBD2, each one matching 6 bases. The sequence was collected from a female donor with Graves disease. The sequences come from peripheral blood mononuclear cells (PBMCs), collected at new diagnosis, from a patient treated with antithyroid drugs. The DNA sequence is TGTGCCAGCAGCCAAGATCGGGGGCTGCCCTGGGAGCAGTACTTC. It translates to CASSQDRGLPWEQYF.